These 10 T cell receptor beta chains were all obtained from the same sample, sequenced in a study of cytomegalovirus exposure and HLA in healthy donors. PCR amplification relied on 60 Vbeta primers (plus 13 Jbeta primers). Data came from immunoSEQ multiplex PCR; TCRdb stores just in-frame clones and leaves some out. The sample contains hundreds of thousands of clones, more than 60% of which appear only once. The sequenced material came from PBMCs. The origin of the receptors is a woman aged 55-70 years in good health and CMV-seropositive.

This clone appeared once. The V gene is TRBV5-1, the J gene TRBJ2-6; D not resolved. Per the germline V gene, CDR1 is SGHRS and CDR2 is YFSETQ. V lost 4 bases to trimming and J lost 0 bases, with 5 bases between them. The CDR3 loop spans 14 amino acids. The CDR3 loop is CASSISSGANVLTF. The CDR3, as DNA: TGCGCCAGCAGCATCAGCTCTGGGGCCAACGTCCTGACTTTC.

In the case of this clone: Mismatch with germline at one junction end may stem from a read error. The chain employs TRBV2 and TRBJ2-7; the D is unclear. The germline CDR1 and CDR2 sequences are SNHLY and FYNNEI. This CDR3 is 12 amino acids long. The chain's CDR3 is CASTADSDEQYF. In DNA, the CDR3 is TGTGCCAGCACAGCAGACTCCGACGAGCAGTACTTC.

This clone was detected once. The CDR3: CASSFPPGLASGGDTQYF. The CDR3 region has the DNA TGTGCCAGCAGTTTCCCCCCAGGGTTGGCCAGCGGGGGAGATACGCAGTATTTT. The chain links TRBV27 to TRBJ2-3, with 8 bases matching TRBD2. V shed 3 bases and J 5 bases; nucleotides not matched to a gene: 16. CDR1 MNHEY and CDR2 SMNVEV come from the germline V gene (reference sequence). There are 18 residues in the CDR3.

This clone was seen a handful of times. Sequence at one end of the junction differs from germline and may be a read error. The chain is built from TRBV2 and TRBJ2-5; perhaps TRBD1 as D (5 bases). The CDR3 contains 12 residues. The germline gives CDR1 SNHLY, CDR2 FYNNEI. This CDR3 reads CATGNPREAQYF. The CDR3 nucleotides read TGTGCCACAGGGAATCCAAGAGAGGCCCAGTACTTC.

V usage is TRBV7-9 and J usage is TRBJ1-3; D is unclear. The CDR3 sequence is 16 residues long. Trimming pared 0 bases from V and 2 bases from J, leaving 11 bases between. CDR1 is SEHNR, CDR2 FQNEAQ, per germline (reference sequence). In DNA, the CDR3 is TGTGCCAGCAGCTTAGCGGTATTCGGGGCTGGAAACACCATATATTTT. Amino acid sequence: CASSLAVFGAGNTIYF. Full variable domain (missing parts from reference TRBV7-9 and TRBJ1-3): DTGVSQNPRHKITKRGQNVTFRCDPISEHNRLYWYRQTLGQGPEFLTYFQNEAQLEKSRLLSDRFSAERPKGSFSTLEIQRTEQGDSAMYLCASSLAVFGAGNTIYFGEGSWLTVV.

V and J are TRBV30 and TRBJ1-6; 8 bases are a match to TRBD1. The V segment lost 3 bases and the J segment 2 bases; nucleotides outside the gene matches: 6. This CDR3 is built from 16 residues. CDR1 and CDR2 (germline): GTSNPN, SVGIG (reference sequence). The DNA of the CDR3 is TGTGCCTGGAGCGGCGACAGGGGAGCCTATAATTCACCCCTCCACTTT. Encoded protein: CAWSGDRGAYNSPLHF.

The chain is built from TRBV30 and TRBJ2-3, with D unresolved. CDR3 length equals 11 residues. The ends were cut back, 4 bases at V and 6 bases at J, with 8 bases in the middle. Germline V gene sequence: CDR1 GTSNPN, CDR2 SVGIG (reference sequence). The CDR3, as DNA: TGTGCCTGGACGCCCAGGGATACGCAGTATTTT. Its protein is CAWTPRDTQYF.

This chain uses TRBV5-4 with TRBJ2-6, with D uncertain. The CDR3 is made up of 15 amino acids. The germline V and J ends were trimmed by 0 bases and 2 bases, with 6 bases remaining between them. Per germline, CDR1 SGHNT and CDR2 YYREEE (reference sequence). CDR3 DNA sequence: TGTGCCAGCAGCTTGGGGCCCCCTGGGGCCAACGTCCTGACTTTC. Its protein product is CASSLGPPGANVLTF. The complete variable domain, with remaining parts taken from reference TRBV5-4 and TRBJ2-6, reads ETGVTQSPTHLIKTRGQQVTLRCSSQSGHNTVSWYQQALGQGPQFIFQYYREEENGRGNFPPRFSGLQFPNYSSELNVNALELDDSALYLCASSLGPPGANVLTFGAGSRLTVL.

This clone occurred a few times. This chain links TRBV10-2 with TRBJ2-5; TRBD1 might be the D (6 bases). Trimming took off 3 bases at V and 4 bases at J, with 12 bases between the two ends. The germline V gene has CDR1 WSHSY and CDR2 SAAADI. The CDR3 consists of 14 residues. CDR3: CASSDGQPGETQYF. DNA of the CDR3: TGCGCCAGCAGTGACGGACAGCCTGGAGAGACCCAGTACTTC.

The chain uses TRBV28 and TRBJ2-7; unclear D gene. CDR3 length: 15 amino acids. V was cut by 6 bases and J by 9 bases, with 24 bases left in between. Germline CDR1 MDHEN, CDR2 SYDVKM. CDR3 sequence reads: CASSPSGPVSVGQYF. For the CDR3, the DNA is TGTGCCAGCAGCCCTTCCGGTCCGGTATCGGTTGGGCAGTACTTC.